This TCR beta chain was recorded in a study of cytomegalovirus exposure and HLA in healthy donors. The CDR3 is 13 residues long. CDR1 is MDHEN, CDR2 SYDVKM, per germline. Trimming stripped 5 bases from V and 7 bases from J, with 12 bases between. General study findings and limits: The study labeled 150 to 200 TCR beta chains cytomegalovirus-associated. Most of the TCR beta V segments (in an earlier analysis) were productive either about 90% or about 30% of the time.

Primers included in the PCR were 60 Vbeta and 13 Jbeta primers. Sequencing was performed with immunoSEQ multiplex PCR; in TCRdb, only in-frame clones are kept and a portion is missing. Among 95,000 to 150,000 clones, over 80% were seen once, and the ten largest hold approximately 0.22%. In this sample, this clone turned up a few times. Its antigen is unidentified. Sequencing input: PBMCs. The chain has TRBV28 and TRBJ1-3; D gene unclear. The clonotype comes from a man in his fifties or sixties in good health and CMV-seronegative. CDR3 protein: CASSIGWENTIYF. CDR3 DNA: TGTGCCAGCAGTATCGGTTGGGAGAACACCATATATTTT.